Listed here are 22 T cell receptor beta chains from one sample, sequenced in a study of blood T cell repertoires in COVID-19. The data were produced by immunoSEQ multiplex PCR, yet TCRdb's version contains in-frame clones alone and is incomplete. The table shows 53,000 or so clones, with about 82% occurring only once. Sequenced input: peripheral blood. The receptors originated from a man aged 70 or older with active COVID-19.

The CDR3 region is CASSFSPRAQGGQYF. The CDR3 bases are TGTGCCAGCAGCTTCAGTCCCCGCGCTCAAGGGGGGCAGTACTTC. This rearrangement joins TRBV11-2 to TRBJ2-7; the D gene is possibly TRBD1 (6 bases). The V gene lost 3 bases and the J gene lost 9 bases, with 21 bases spanning the gap. CDR1 and CDR2 from the germline V gene are SGHAT and FQNNGV. This CDR3 has 15 amino acids.

The rearrangement uses TRBV24-1 and TRBJ1-1, with D possibly matching TRBD1 (6 bases). Trimming shortened V by 5 bases and J by 2 bases, and 14 bases separated the two germline ends. Germline-derived CDR1 and CDR2 are KGHDR and SFDVKD. The CDR3 loop spans 15 amino acids. CDR3 protein: CATSASTGYNTEAFF. The CDR3 nucleotides read TGTGCCACCAGTGCCTCGACAGGCTATAACACTGAAGCTTTCTTT.

This chain uses TRBV27 with TRBJ1-1; 9 bases fit TRBD1. This CDR3 has 18 residues. V lost 4 bases to trimming and J lost 4 bases; unmatched junction nucleotides: 16. Germline values: CDR1 MNHEY, CDR2 SMNVEV (reference sequence). CDR3: CASSSRIPGQGSGTEAFF. The CDR3 DNA reads TGTGCCAGCAGTTCTCGCATCCCGGGACAGGGTAGCGGCACTGAAGCTTTCTTT.

The genes are TRBV7-2 and TRBJ1-1; D gene unclear. Germline CDR1 and CDR2: SGHTA and FQGNSA. The V end lost 1 base, the J end lost 10 bases, and 22 bases lay between the germline ends. CDR3 size: 16 residues. DNA for the CDR3: TGTGCCAGCAGCTTAGGGACTCGGGCCCTCGGAGGGAGAGCTTTCTTT. Protein: CASSLGTRALGGRAFF.

The rearrangement links TRBV4-3 to TRBJ2-1; 16 nucleotides align to TRBD2. Germline assignment: CDR1 LGHNA and CDR2 YSLEER. J lost 9 bases, V lost 1 base, and 3 bases had no gene match. The CDR3 is 16 residues long. The CDR3 spells CASSQVGLAGGVEQFF. The CDR3 nucleotides are TGCGCCAGCAGCCAAGTGGGACTAGCGGGGGGGGTTGAGCAGTTCTTC.

V and J are TRBV2 and TRBJ2-5; TRBD2 matches 7 bases. The CDR3 has 12 amino acids. The junction had 4 bases not matched to a gene; V was cut back by 8 bases and J by 4 bases. CDR1 and CDR2 (germline): SNHLY, FYNNEI. For the CDR3, the DNA is TGTGCCAGCCGGCGCGGGGGAGAGACCCAGTACTTC. As protein: CASRRGGETQYF.

This clone was counted only a few times. The genes are TRBV5-1 and TRBJ1-3, with TRBD1 matching 10 bases. Germline values: CDR1 SGHRS, CDR2 YFSETQ. The V gene end was trimmed by 1 base and the J gene end by 3 bases; junction bases not matched to a gene: 7. The CDR3 has 17 amino acids. The CDR3 bases are TGCGCCAGCAGCTTGTACGGGACAGGGGAAGGTGGAAACACCATATATTTT. As protein: CASSLYGTGEGGNTIYF.

The chain is built from TRBV7-3 and TRBJ1-2, with D tentatively TRBD1 (5 bases). The germline gives CDR1 SGHTA, CDR2 FQGTGA. The CDR3 length is 13 residues. V lost 2 bases, J lost 8 bases, and 12 bases lay in between. The CDR3 is CASSLPGGVGYTF. The CDR3, as DNA: TGTGCCAGCAGCTTACCGGGGGGAGTAGGCTACACCTTC.

A few counts support this clone. This rearrangement joins TRBV11-2 to TRBJ2-5, with D perhaps matching TRBD1 (6 bases). The CDR3 is made up of 14 amino acids. Germline assignment: CDR1 SGHAT and CDR2 FQNNGV. V was trimmed by 5 bases and J by 4 bases, leaving 14 bases between them. Here the CDR3 DNA reads TGTGCCAGCAGCGTCGGGTCGACAGGAGAGACCCAGTACTTC. Its protein is CASSVGSTGETQYF.

The chain couples TRBV18 to TRBJ2-7, with a weak D call TRBD2 (6 bases). Germline V gives CDR1 KGHSH, CDR2 LQKENI. The CDR3 consists of 14 residues. With 3 bases removed from V and 2 bases from J, the gap between germline ends came to 11 bases. The CDR3 nucleotides are TGTGCCAGCTCACCGGGACTCACGACCTACGAGCAGTACTTC. As protein: CASSPGLTTYEQYF.

The V call is TRBV7-2, the J call TRBJ1-4, with unresolved D. Trimming removed 5 bases from V and 11 bases from J, with 15 bases in between. The CDR3 is 13 residues long. CDR1 is SGHTA and CDR2 is FQGNSA in the germline V gene. CDR3 loop: CASSPTLDGKLFF. In DNA, the CDR3 is TGTGCCAGCAGCCCGACGCTTGACGGGAAACTGTTTTTT.

This chain uses TRBV25-1 with TRBJ1-2; a weak D match, TRBD1 (6 bases). Trimming took 6 bases from V and 10 from J, leaving 18 bases between them. The germline CDR1 and CDR2 sequences are MGHDK and SYGVNS. This CDR3 spans 13 amino acids. The DNA for the CDR3 is TGTGCCAGCAGGGATGACAGGTCCTTTTCCTACACCTTC. Translating gives CASRDDRSFSYTF.

This chain joins TRBV6-6 and TRBJ2-2, with TRBD1 as a possible D gene (5 bases). This CDR3 has 13 residues. Trimming stripped 6 bases from V and 3 bases from J, with 8 bases between. Germline V gene data show CDR1 as MNHNY and CDR2 as SVGAGI (reference sequence). This chain's CDR3 is CASRSRDTGELFF. The CDR3 DNA is TGTGCCAGCAGGAGCAGGGACACCGGGGAGCTGTTTTTT.

The rearrangement joins TRBV19 to TRBJ1-1, with D maybe TRBD1 (6 bases). V shed 9 bases and J shed 3 bases, with 20 bases lying between them. Germline V CDR1 and CDR2: LNHDA, SQIVND (reference sequence). This CDR3 comprises 15 residues. In DNA, the CDR3 is TGTGCCAGCTCCCCGAAGGGGGGGGCCTACACTGAAGCTTTCTTT. This gives the protein CASSPKGGAYTEAFF.

This chain joins TRBV11-1 and TRBJ1-6; 8 nucleotides align to TRBD1. This CDR3 region has 15 residues. Per the germline V gene, CDR1 is SGHAT and CDR2 is FQDESV (reference sequence). Trimming at V came to 5 bases and at J to 8 bases, leaving 8 bases not matched to a gene. CDR3 in amino acids: CASSPRTGWYSPLHF. The DNA for the CDR3 is TGTGCCAGCAGCCCCCGGACAGGGTGGTATTCACCCCTCCACTTT.

The genes are TRBV19 and TRBJ1-1; no clear D. V lost 5 bases, J lost 4 bases, and 14 bases lay in between. The CDR3 sequence is 14 residues long. Looked up from germline, CDR1 is LNHDA and CDR2 is SQIVND (reference sequence). The DNA for the CDR3 is TGTGCCAGTAGTTCCTCTCGGAGACCCACTGAAGCTTTCTTT. Protein: CASSSSRRPTEAFF.

The gene calls are TRBV6-2 or TRBV6-3 and TRBJ1-1; D is perhaps TRBD1 (6 bases). In germline, CDR1 is MNHEY, CDR2 SVGEGT. The CDR3 is 13 residues long. Trimming cost V 6 bases and J 5 bases, with 13 bases left between them. The CDR3 reads CASSRYRETEAFF. CDR3 in DNA: TGTGCCAGCAGCCGCTACAGGGAGACTGAAGCTTTCTTT.

The DNA of the CDR3 is TGTGCCAGCAGTTTGGGCCGGATAATGAACACTGAAGCTTTCTTT. This codes for CASSLGRIMNTEAFF. This chain uses TRBV27 with TRBJ1-1; no clear D. The CDR3 totals 15 residues. V was trimmed by 3 bases and J by 0 bases, leaving 11 bases between them. Germline CDR1 and CDR2: MNHEY and SMNVEV (reference sequence).

Only a few counts were recorded for this clone. CDR3 coding DNA: TGTGCCAGCTCACCGGGACAAGACACCGGGGAGCTGTTTTTT. Translated: CASSPGQDTGELFF. This rearrangement joins TRBV18 to TRBJ2-2, with D perhaps TRBD1 (6 bases). Per germline, CDR1 KGHSH and CDR2 LQKENI. Trimming cost V 3 bases and J 3 bases, with 8 bases left between them. CDR3 length: 14 amino acids.

The chain combines TRBV5-6 with TRBJ2-3; TRBD2 might be the D (6 bases). This CDR3 is built from 13 residues. Deletions cut 4 bases from V and 3 bases from J, with 9 bases between. From germline, CDR1 is SGHDT and CDR2 YYEEEE. The CDR3 nucleotides are TGTGCCAGCAGCCGACTAGGAACAGATACGCAGTATTTT. This sequence encodes CASSRLGTDTQYF.

V is TRBV7-8 and J is TRBJ2-5; 10 bases line up with TRBD1. CDR1 SGHVS and CDR2 FQNEAQ come from the germline V gene. CDR3 length: 16 residues. J gave up 5 bases and V 4 bases, and 10 bases lay outside the gene matches. CDR3 sequence: CASSYQPGQGKETQYF. The CDR3 DNA sequence: TGTGCCAGCAGCTACCAGCCGGGACAGGGGAAGGAGACCCAGTACTTC.

The J gene is TRBJ2-2, the V gene TRBV6-4; 12 bases match TRBD2. Germline CDR1 is MRHNA and CDR2 is SNTAGT. The junction had 6 bases not matched to a gene; V was cut back by 5 bases and J by 5 bases. The CDR3 totals 16 residues. CDR3 residues: CASSKTSGGDTGELFF. The CDR3, as DNA: TGTGCCAGCAGTAAGACTAGCGGGGGAGATACCGGGGAGCTGTTTTTT.